The 9 T cell receptor beta chains below come from one sample, sequenced in a study of T cell repertoires in urothelial bladder cancer. TCRdb's copy holds only in-frame clones and misses some; the assay was immunoSEQ multiplex PCR. This table has around 10,000 clones, roughly 50% appearing once. Sequencing used tumor-infiltrating cells from bladder cancer. Source of these receptors: a human donor with urothelial carcinoma.

This chain joins TRBV5-6 and TRBJ2-1, with unresolved D. V lost 5 bases and J 10 bases, leaving 10 bases between the germline ends. The CDR3 covers 11 residues. Germline loops: CDR1 SGHDT, CDR2 YYEEEE. CDR3 nucleotide sequence: TGTGCCAGCAGTTTCGACGGAGAGCAGTTCTTC. Translated, it gives CASSFDGEQFF.

The chain links TRBV5-1 to TRBJ1-2; 8 bases are a match to TRBD1. The CDR3 spans 15 residues. V lost 4 bases and J lost 1; bases outside the gene matches: 6. CDR1 SGHRS and CDR2 YFSETQ come from the germline V gene. This CDR3 reads CASSHGQGINYGYTF. Here the CDR3 DNA reads TGCGCCAGCAGCCACGGACAGGGAATTAACTATGGCTACACCTTC.

About this clone: The identical CDR3 is also encoded by other nucleotide sequences in the sample. V and J are TRBV7-2 and TRBJ2-7; D not certain. Germline V gene sequence: CDR1 SGHTA, CDR2 FQGNSA. The CDR3 totals 14 residues. V was cut by 3 bases and J by 0 bases, with 9 bases left in between. CDR3 region: CASSLSTISYEQYF. DNA of the CDR3: TGTGCCAGCAGCTTGTCTACGATCTCCTACGAGCAGTACTTC.

This clone was observed a few times. The chain has TRBV2 and TRBJ1-2; the D is unclear. The CDR3 runs 12 residues. The V end lost 7 bases, the J end lost 6 bases, and 12 bases lay between the germline ends. The germline V gene encodes CDR1 SNHLY and CDR2 FYNNEI. The CDR3 region is CASKRPPDGYTF. The CDR3 DNA sequence: TGTGCCAGCAAGAGACCACCCGATGGCTACACCTTC. Combining the CDR3 with reference TRBV2 and TRBJ1-2 gives the whole variable domain EPEVTQTPSHQVTQMGQEVILRCVPISNHLYFYWYRQILGQKVEFLVSFYNNEISEKSEIFDDQFSVERPDGSNFTLKIRSTKLEDSAMYFCASKRPPDGYTFGSGTRLTVV.

This sequence joins TRBV27 and TRBJ2-3; D may be TRBD2 (6 bases). CDR1 MNHEY and CDR2 SMNVEV come from the germline V gene (reference sequence). The CDR3 loop spans 17 amino acids. V was clipped by 0 bases and J by 0 bases, with 13 bases between them. The CDR3 here is CASSLSAGLSSTDTQYF. As DNA, the CDR3 is TGTGCCAGCAGTTTATCGGCGGGGTTATCTAGCACAGATACGCAGTATTTT.

The CDR3 region is CASSTTGLGGYTF. In nucleotides, the CDR3 is TGTGCCAGCTCAACGACAGGGCTAGGGGGCTACACCTTC. This chain links TRBV18 with TRBJ1-2; 7 nucleotides agree with TRBD1. The CDR3 contains 13 residues. J gave up 8 bases and V 5 bases, and 8 bases lay outside the gene matches. The germline V gene has CDR1 KGHSH and CDR2 LQKENI.

This clone has a count of ten or more. The CDR3, as DNA: TGTGCCAGCAGCTTGGCTGGGATACCTGAAGCTTTCTTT. Its protein product is CASSLAGIPEAFF. This rearrangement joins TRBV5-8 to TRBJ1-1; D not certain. Trimming shortened V by 0 bases and J by 6 bases, and 9 bases separated the two germline ends. CDR3 length: 13 residues. Germline CDR1 reads SGHTS; CDR2 reads YDEGEE.

V and J are TRBV6-5 and TRBJ1-2; D call uncertain. Germline loops: CDR1 MNHEY, CDR2 SVGAGI. V was clipped by 5 bases and J by 6 bases, with 16 bases between them. The CDR3 has 14 residues. The CDR3 region has the DNA TGTGCCAGCAGTGCTAGGGAAGGGCTCCATGGCTACACCTTC. Translated, it gives CASSAREGLHGYTF.

The J gene is TRBJ1-2, the V gene TRBV28; tentative D call: TRBD1 (6 bases). Trimming took off 3 bases at V and 8 bases at J, with 16 bases between the two ends. The CDR3 loop spans 14 amino acids. The germline V gene has CDR1 MDHEN and CDR2 SYDVKM. Here the CDR3 reads CASSFFYRENGYTF. For the CDR3, the DNA is TGTGCCAGCAGTTTTTTTTACAGGGAGAACGGCTACACCTTC.